The T cell receptor (beta chain) under discussion was sequenced for a study of tumor-infiltrating lymphocytes in primary liver carcinoma (dated by TCRdb to the late 2010s). For the wider study: Of the five patients (three men and two women, aged 30 to 69 years), four had hepatocellular carcinoma and one had combined HCC and intrahepatic cholangiocarcinoma. The five patients had tumors staged T1-T3 N0M0, with maximum diameters ranging from about 4.2 to 11 cm. Samples yielded roughly 3.65 to 7.13 million productive TCRbeta reads; read depth did not differ significantly between tissue types. The study combined TCRbeta repertoire sequencing, expression microarrays and whole-exome sequencing across five regions of each liver tumor, with adjacent normal tissue and blood. A total of roughly 35 specimens from 5 patients, comprising 25 or so tumor regions, 5 adjacent noncancerous liver tissues and 5 peripheral blood samples, were covered by TCRbeta repertoire sequencing. Repertoires from technical replicates were highly reproducible, with mean shared-clone rates about 0.88 and correlation coefficients above 0.95.

On this clonotype: No antigen is known for it. At one of its ends the junction is not consistent with the germline gene, which may arise from a read error.

Without any cell sorting, total RNA and DNA were co-extracted from about 20-30 mg of bulk tissue using the AllPrep DNA/RNA mini kit. A handful of patients with histopathologically diagnosed primary liver carcinoma underwent surgical resection in China between November 2015 and early 2016. At the time of sampling, the patients were treatment-naive and had chronic HBV infection. Fresh tumor and adjacent tissue pieces were bisected; one half was stored in RNAlater at -80°C, the other sent for histology. Spanning cysteine to phenylalanine, the CDR3 consists of 15 amino acids. The retained sequence is limited to the CDR3, 45 bases, with the frame set at the first base. According to the germline V gene (reference sequence), CDR1 reads SGHKS and CDR2 reads YYEKEE. Overall study results and their limits: The study included only a few patients, and the authors note findings should be validated in a larger study. Consistent with antigen-driven expansion, pairs of tumor regions showed higher repertoire overlap (mean roughly 35%) than either tumor-adjacent pairs (around 17%) or tumor-blood pairs (about 15%). Bulk unsorted samples precluded comparing CD4+ and CD8+ T cell repertoires. A significantly larger repertoire fraction was made up by the top 250 clones in tumors than in blood (p = 0.039). Only the TCR beta chain was sequenced, so true repertoire diversity is likely underestimated because unpaired alpha chains were not captured.

A constant-region primer and ProtoScript II reverse transcriptase were used to reverse-transcribe TCRbeta-specific cDNA from roughly 0.55 ug total RNA. The TCRbeta libraries were prepared through three rounds of nested multiplex PCR following a slightly modified ARM-PCR procedure. The first two PCR rounds used multiplex TRBV1-TRBV30 forward primers with a Cbeta reverse primer, each for around 10 cycles. A final 25-cycle PCR with Deep VentR polymerase added sample barcodes and Illumina adapters. Before sequencing, amplicons of 200-500 bp were purified from gel using a QIAquick gel extraction kit. TCRbeta amplicons were sequenced on an Illumina HiSeq 2500 with 250-bp paired-end reads. On the authors' methods: Trimmomatic v0.33 was used to quality-trim the reads, and FLASH v1.2.11 was used to merge paired reads so that full CDR3 sequences could be recovered. MiGEC v1.2.1b assigned V, D and J germline segments to the rearranged TCRbeta sequences. VDJtools v1.0.0 computed clonotype statistics and Shannon-Wiener diversity indices. Except for diversity analysis, only the 250 most abundant clonotypes of each sample were used in subsequent analyses to reduce sampling bias. TCRdb reprocessing: public reads trimmed at Q25 with fastp, clones called with MiXCR, in-frame beta chains kept. CDR3 protein sequences are deduplicated, and each keeps its most common genes and DNA. TCRdb, not the authors, supplied the V and J calls. The sample table contains approximately 80,000 distinct CDR3 sequences; only one count was recorded for 69% of them. The ten largest clones take up more than 25% of the sample.

The clonotype was recovered from a man in his forties with primary liver carcinoma and hepatitis B virus infection. The chain joins TRBV5-5 to TRBJ1-1, with an unclear D gene assignment. The specimen was tumor-adjacent normal liver tissue. CDR3 loop: CASSHEDERYTEAFF. The sequence in DNA is TGTGCAAGCAGCCATGAGGATGAGCGATACACTGAAGCTTTCTTT.